This T cell receptor delta chain comes out of a study of gamma-delta T cells after stem cell transplantation. After removal of 5 bases from V and 2 bases from J, the junction contained 35 bases not matched to a gene. Germline V gene sequence: CDR1 TSWWSYY, CDR2 QGS. This CDR3 is 24 amino acids long. This clone was seen only a few times. TCRdb reprocessed the RT-PCR reads through CATT. Of about 1,400 delta-chain clones in the sample, approximately 5.1% were seen once. The sequence came from a human donor. It is not recorded whose cells these are; they may come from a transplant donor. The rearrangement joins TRDV1 to TRDJ1; 7 nucleotides align to TRDD3. The source material was gamma-delta T cells. CDR3 sequence: CALGLGVRSRTGANLRGVTDKLIF. The CDR3 DNA is TGTGCTCTTGGGCTCGGAGTGCGTTCCCGTACTGGGGCAAATCTTCGTGGGGTTACCGATAAACTCATCTTT.